Below are 11 T cell receptor beta chains sequenced from a single sample in a study of spatial heterogeneity in lung cancer. The time point denotes: sample taken at primary tumor resection. TCRdb itself ran the 5' RACE reads through MiXCR, one entry per CDR3 protein. The sample shows about 36,000 distinct CDR3 sequences, less than 9% of them seen only once. Sequencing was performed on PBMCs, taken at surgery. The receptor set was obtained from a female donor with early-stage non-small cell lung cancer.

The sample holds many counts of this clonotype. This sequence joins TRBV4-1 and TRBJ1-1; D unclear. Trimming removed 0 bases from V and 0 bases from J, with 11 bases in between. Germline V gene sequence: CDR1 MGHRA, CDR2 YSYEKL. The CDR3 has 16 residues. CDR3 sequence reads: CASSQDPNYMNTEAFF. CDR3 bases: TGCGCCAGCAGCCAAGATCCGAACTACATGAACACTGAAGCTTTCTTT.

This clonotype was detected ten times or more. This rearrangement joins TRBV6-2 or TRBV6-3 to TRBJ2-3; the D gene is possibly TRBD2 (6 bases). CDR1 is MNHEY and CDR2 is SVGEGT in the germline V gene. The CDR3 totals 13 residues. Trimming left V 6 bases short and J 6 bases short, with 13 bases between. CDR3 region: CASRFSGGDTQYF. The CDR3 bases are TGTGCCAGCAGATTTAGCGGCGGCGATACGCAGTATTTT.

This clonotype was found a few times. The J gene is TRBJ2-7, the V gene TRBV20-1; D is unresolved. V was clipped by 5 bases and J by 0 bases, with 14 bases between them. The germline CDR1 and CDR2 sequences are DFQATT and SNEGSKA (reference sequence). This CDR3 region has 14 residues. CDR3 sequence reads: CSALVAASSYEQYF. Written as DNA, the CDR3 is TGCAGTGCTCTAGTTGCCGCTAGCTCCTACGAGCAGTACTTC.

This clonotype occurred many times. The V gene is TRBV20-1, the J gene TRBJ2-1; 8 bases agree with TRBD2. The CDR3 runs 14 residues. Germline V CDR1 and CDR2: DFQATT, SNEGSKA (reference sequence). Trimming cost V 1 base and J 7 bases; bases outside gene matches: 6. CDR3 loop: CSARGAGGWNEQFF. The CDR3 coding sequence is TGCAGTGCTAGAGGGGCGGGAGGCTGGAATGAGCAGTTCTTC.

This clonotype was counted a few times. V gene TRBV5-1 combines with J gene TRBJ1-2; no reliable D call. The V and J ends lost 4 bases and 0 bases respectively, with 10 bases between them. This CDR3 comprises 14 residues. CDR1 and CDR2 from the germline V gene are SGHRS and YFSETQ. CDR3 bases: TGCGCCAGCAGCCCCCGGGAAACTAACTATGGCTACACCTTC. This encodes CASSPRETNYGYTF.

The chain has TRBV9 and TRBJ2-1, with a weak D call TRBD1 (5 bases). The V end was cut by 1 base, the J end by 9 bases, with 11 bases between. Germline V gives CDR1 SGDLS, CDR2 YYNGEE. This CDR3 has 13 residues. The CDR3 bases are TGTGCCAGCAGCGTATCAGGGATCACTGAGCAGTTCTTC. Translated, it gives CASSVSGITEQFF.

This clonotype was counted ten times or more. V is TRBV12-3 or TRBV12-4 and J is TRBJ2-3; TRBD1 aligns across 7 bases. The CDR3 covers 14 residues. Trimming at V came to 8 bases and at J to 2 bases, leaving 7 bases not matched to a gene. The CDR3 sequence is CASQRTGHTDTQYF. The CDR3 bases are TGTGCCAGCCAACGGACAGGACACACAGATACGCAGTATTTT.

The CDR3 protein is CASRVGLAVSGANVLTF. CDR3 DNA sequence: TGTGCCAGCAGGGTGGGACTAGCGGTTTCTGGGGCCAACGTCCTGACTTTC. This sequence joins TRBV2 and TRBJ2-6; 11 bases align to TRBD2. V gave up 6 bases and J gave up 1 base; unmatched junction bases: 5. There are 17 residues in the CDR3. CDR1 and CDR2 from the germline V gene are SNHLY and FYNNEI.

The rearrangement joins TRBV9 to TRBJ1-3, with D hard to call. Trimming shortened V by 1 base and J by 0 bases, and 5 bases separated the two germline ends. Germline-derived CDR1 and CDR2 are SGDLS and YYNGEE. This CDR3 has 14 amino acids. CDR3 loop: CASSVWHSGNTIYF. CDR3 sequence (DNA): TGTGCCAGCAGCGTATGGCACTCTGGAAACACCATATATTTT.

The table lists this clonotype with many counts. V usage is TRBV7-9 and J usage is TRBJ2-2; D is undetermined. Germline lookup yields CDR1 SEHNR and CDR2 FQNEAQ (reference sequence). V shed 5 bases and J shed 5 bases, with 9 bases lying between them. The CDR3 spans 13 residues. The CDR3 region is CASSQSGTGELFF. CDR3 coding DNA: TGTGCCAGCAGCCAGTCCGGGACCGGGGAGCTGTTTTTT. Together with reference TRBV7-9 and TRBJ2-2, the CDR3 gives the full variable domain: DTGVSQNPRHKITKRGQNVTFRCDPISEHNRLYWYRQTLGQGPEFLTYFQNEAQLEKSRLLSDRFSAERPKGSFSTLEIQRTEQGDSAMYLCASSQSGTGELFFGEGSRLTVL.

This clonotype occurred many times. The V and J genes are TRBV3-1 and TRBJ1-1; TRBD1 might be the D (5 bases). Trimming pared 1 base from V and 4 bases from J, leaving 10 bases between. From germline, CDR1 is LGHDT and CDR2 YNNKEL (reference sequence). The CDR3 has 14 residues. This chain's CDR3 is CASSQVAGTTEAFF. CDR3 bases: TGTGCCAGCAGCCAAGTGGCAGGGACCACTGAAGCTTTCTTT.